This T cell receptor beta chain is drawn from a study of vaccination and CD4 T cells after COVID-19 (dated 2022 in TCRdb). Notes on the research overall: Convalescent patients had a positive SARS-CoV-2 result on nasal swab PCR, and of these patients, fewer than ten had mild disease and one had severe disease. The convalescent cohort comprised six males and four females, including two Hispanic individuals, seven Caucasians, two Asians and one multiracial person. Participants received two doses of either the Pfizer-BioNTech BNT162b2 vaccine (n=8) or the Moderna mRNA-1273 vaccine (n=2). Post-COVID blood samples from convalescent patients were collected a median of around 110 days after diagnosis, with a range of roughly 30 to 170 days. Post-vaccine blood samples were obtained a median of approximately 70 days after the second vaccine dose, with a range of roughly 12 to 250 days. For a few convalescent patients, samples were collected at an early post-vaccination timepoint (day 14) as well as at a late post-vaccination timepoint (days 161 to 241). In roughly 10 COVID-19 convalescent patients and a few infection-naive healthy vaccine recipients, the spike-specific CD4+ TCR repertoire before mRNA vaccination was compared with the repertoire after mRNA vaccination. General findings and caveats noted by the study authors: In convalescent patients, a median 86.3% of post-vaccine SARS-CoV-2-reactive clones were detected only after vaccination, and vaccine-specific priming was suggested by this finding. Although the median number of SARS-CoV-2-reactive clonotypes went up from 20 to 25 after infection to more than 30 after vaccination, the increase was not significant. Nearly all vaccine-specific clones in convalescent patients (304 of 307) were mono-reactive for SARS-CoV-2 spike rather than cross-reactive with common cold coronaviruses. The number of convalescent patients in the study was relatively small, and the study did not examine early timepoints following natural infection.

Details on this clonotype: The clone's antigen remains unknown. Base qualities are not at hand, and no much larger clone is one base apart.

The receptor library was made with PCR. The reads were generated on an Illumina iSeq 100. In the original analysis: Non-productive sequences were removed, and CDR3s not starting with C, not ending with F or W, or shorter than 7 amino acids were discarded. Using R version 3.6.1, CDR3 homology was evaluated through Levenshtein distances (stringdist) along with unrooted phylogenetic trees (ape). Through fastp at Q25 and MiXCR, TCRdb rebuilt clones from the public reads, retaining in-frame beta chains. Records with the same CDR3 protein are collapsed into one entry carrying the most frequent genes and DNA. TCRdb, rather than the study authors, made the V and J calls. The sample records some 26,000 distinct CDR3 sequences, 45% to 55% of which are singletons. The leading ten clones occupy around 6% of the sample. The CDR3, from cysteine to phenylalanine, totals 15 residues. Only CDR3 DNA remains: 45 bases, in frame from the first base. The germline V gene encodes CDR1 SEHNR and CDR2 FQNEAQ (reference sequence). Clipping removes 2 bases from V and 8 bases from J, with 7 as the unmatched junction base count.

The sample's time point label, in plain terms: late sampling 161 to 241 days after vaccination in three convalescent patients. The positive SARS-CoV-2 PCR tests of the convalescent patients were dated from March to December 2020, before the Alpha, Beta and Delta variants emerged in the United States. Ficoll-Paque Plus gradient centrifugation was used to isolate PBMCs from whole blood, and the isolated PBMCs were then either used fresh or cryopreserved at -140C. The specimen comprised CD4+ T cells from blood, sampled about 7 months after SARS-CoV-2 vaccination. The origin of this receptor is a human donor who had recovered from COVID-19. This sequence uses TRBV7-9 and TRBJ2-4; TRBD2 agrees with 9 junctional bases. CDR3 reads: CASSLLAGLKDIQYF. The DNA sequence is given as TGTGCCAGCAGCTTACTAGCGGGGCTGAAAGACATTCAGTACTTC.